This TCR beta chain was found in a study of T-cell memory formation after mild COVID-19. The V and J ends lost 4 bases and 4 bases respectively, with 13 bases between them. There are 14 residues in the CDR3. Germline CDR1 is SGHTA and CDR2 is FQGNSA. This clonotype showed up just a few times. Its antigen is undetermined. After 5'RACE with constant-segment primers, TCR alpha and TCR beta cDNA libraries carrying sample barcodes and UMIs were obtained. TCRdb independently ran MiXCR on the 5' RACE reads; one entry per CDR3 protein. The sample has about 560,000 distinct CDR3 sequences, around a sixth seen once. General study points: Nothing showed for sure that second-wave clones peaking on day 37 were SARS-CoV-2 specific. Of the contracting clones, CD4+ ones lay mainly in CM and EM, and CD8+ ones in EMRA.

This TCR derives from an adult woman who had mild COVID-19 (a few samples of this study predate the infection). Cell type and time point are not known. Material: PBMCs or a T cell subset sorted from them (not recorded which). This chain uses TRBV7-2 with TRBJ2-5; D may be TRBD1 (6 bases). The CDR3 coding sequence is TGTGCCAGCAGCTCCCAACAGGGACGAGAGACCCAGTACTTC. This gives the protein CASSSQQGRETQYF.